The entry below gives a single T cell receptor (beta chain) sequence along with its context. What it binds is not known. Clones were read by immunoSEQ multiplex PCR, and TCRdb kept only the in-frame ones, dropping some. The sample comprises some 40,000 clones, 69% of which are singletons, and 13% to 15% rests with the top ten. This specimen belongs to a study of PD-1 blockade in classical Hodgkin lymphoma. Overall study: Nivolumab dosing for patients was 3 mg/kg, administered intravenously every 2 weeks.

With 0 bases clipped from V and 8 bases from J, the junction kept 8 bases outside the gene matches. CDR1 SGHDT and CDR2 YYEEEE come from the germline V gene. The CDR3 is 15 residues long. Study-level points and caveats: Newly diagnosed patients were reported to exhibit reduced baseline TCR diversity relative to healthy donors. Diversity similar to that of newly diagnosed patients was seen at baseline in complete responders. Whereas CD4+ TCR diversity had risen significantly by C4D1, CD8+ TCR diversity had not.

All trial patients relapsed after autologous stem cell transplantation. The sequencing used peripheral blood mononuclear cells (PBMCs), collected before the second cycle of nivolumab. V is TRBV5-6 and J is TRBJ2-4; 7 bases align to TRBD2. The receptor was derived from a human donor with classical Hodgkin lymphoma. CDR3 coding DNA: TGTGCCAGCAGCTTGGGAGGCGGGGGTCGGGACATTCAGTACTTC. This codes for CASSLGGGGRDIQYF. Complete variable domain (other parts from reference TRBV5-6 and TRBJ2-4): DAGVTQSPTHLIKTRGQQVTLRCSPKSGHDTVSWYQQALGQGPQFIFQYYEEEERQRGNFPDRFSGHQFPNYSSELNVNALLLGDSALYLCASSLGGGGRDIQYFGAGTRLSVL.